The rows below give T cell receptor beta chains drawn from one sample of a study of blood T cell repertoires in COVID-19. The repertoire was sequenced with immunoSEQ multiplex PCR; TCRdb's copy has only in-frame clones and lacks some. The sample carries hundreds of thousands of clones, around 89% recorded once. The sequencing sample was made of peripheral blood. These TCRs come from a middle-aged man with acute or convalescent COVID-19. The CDR3 runs from the conserved cysteine through the conserved F or W. The D gene is left open where the match is weak. Not every row has a clone size; where given, it reads once, few, many or a size class.

clone_size: .; v_call: TRBV5-4; j_call: TRBJ1-6; d_call: .; cdr3_nt: TGTGCCAGCAGCTTCGGAGGGCATAATTCACCCCTCCACTTT; cdr3_aa: CASSFGGHNSPLHF
clone_size: once; v_call: TRBV7-3; j_call: TRBJ1-6; d_call: .; cdr3_nt: TGTGCCAGCAGCTCGGACAGCACTATCCTCCACTTT; cdr3_aa: CASSSDSTILHF
clone_size: .; v_call: TRBV7-9; j_call: TRBJ1-1; d_call: TRBD1; cdr3_nt: TGTGCCAGCAGCACAAACCGCCAGACAGGGGGGTTGAAAGCTTTCTTT; cdr3_aa: CASSTNRQTGGLKAFF
clone_size: .; v_call: TRBV6-6; j_call: TRBJ1-5; d_call: .; cdr3_nt: TGTGCCAGCAGTCCCATGCGGGGGGGGGCCCTTTCTAGCAATCAGCCCCAGCATTTT; cdr3_aa: CASSPMRGGALSSNQPQHF
clone_size: .; v_call: TRBV27; j_call: TRBJ2-7; d_call: .; cdr3_nt: TGTGCCAGCAGGGGGACACACTCCTACGAGCAGTACTTC; cdr3_aa: CASRGTHSYEQYF
clone_size: .; v_call: TRBV27; j_call: TRBJ2-7; d_call: .; cdr3_nt: TGTGCCAGCAAGTCTGCGGGGCCCTACGAGCAGTACTTC; cdr3_aa: CASKSAGPYEQYF
clone_size: .; v_call: TRBV2; j_call: TRBJ2-3; d_call: TRBD1; cdr3_nt: TGTGCCAGCAGTGAAGGGACAGGGATTTTTGGAGGGTATTTT; cdr3_aa: CASSEGTGIFGGYF
clone_size: .; v_call: TRBV6-6; j_call: TRBJ1-1; d_call: TRBD1; cdr3_nt: TGTGCCAGCACCTACACGGACAGGGGCACTGAAGCTTTCTTT; cdr3_aa: CASTYTDRGTEAFF
clone_size: .; v_call: TRBV20-1; j_call: TRBJ1-2; d_call: .; cdr3_nt: TGCAGTGCTAGGACAGAGTATGGCTACACCTTC; cdr3_aa: CSARTEYGYTF
clone_size: .; v_call: TRBV3-1/TRBV3-2; j_call: TRBJ2-1; d_call: TRBD2; cdr3_nt: TGTGCCAGCAGTCTCAAGGGATTGGCGGGGGGGCGGCATGAGCAGTTCTTC; cdr3_aa: CASSLKGLAGGRHEQFF
clone_size: .; v_call: TRBV2; j_call: TRBJ1-2; d_call: .; cdr3_nt: TGTGCCAGCAGGGGGCAGGGACAACCTAACTATGGCTACACCTTC; cdr3_aa: CASRGQGQPNYGYTF
clone_size: .; v_call: TRBV7-2; j_call: TRBJ1-4; d_call: TRBD1; cdr3_nt: TGTGCCAGCAGCCAAGGACAGGGGTGGGGAGAAAAACTGTTTTTT; cdr3_aa: CASSQGQGWGEKLFF
clone_size: .; v_call: TRBV10-1; j_call: TRBJ2-1; d_call: TRBD2; cdr3_nt: TGCGCCAGCAGTGAGGCGGGGGGTCGGGAGCAGTTCTTC; cdr3_aa: CASSEAGGREQFF
clone_size: .; v_call: TRBV5-4; j_call: TRBJ1-5; d_call: TRBD1; cdr3_nt: TGTGCCAGCAGTGCCCGACAGGGGGAGGATCAGCCCCAGCATTTT; cdr3_aa: CASSARQGEDQPQHF
clone_size: .; v_call: TRBV7-9; j_call: TRBJ1-4; d_call: TRBD1; cdr3_nt: TGTGCCAGCAGCGGACAGGGGGAAAAACTGTTTTTT; cdr3_aa: CASSGQGEKLFF
clone_size: .; v_call: TRBV11-2; j_call: TRBJ1-2; d_call: TRBD1; cdr3_nt: TGTGCCAGCAGCTTTGGGGCAGGGGGCGGTGGCTACACCTTC; cdr3_aa: CASSFGAGGGGYTF
clone_size: .; v_call: TRBV12-5; j_call: TRBJ2-5; d_call: TRBD2; cdr3_nt: TGTGCTAGTGCCTCCCTCAGACTAGCGGGGGGGCTGGAAGAGACCCAGTACTTC; cdr3_aa: CASASLRLAGGLEETQYF
clone_size: .; v_call: TRBV30; j_call: TRBJ2-2; d_call: TRBD2; cdr3_nt: TGTGCCTGGAAACCGGGACTAGCGAACACCGGGGAGCTGTTTTTT; cdr3_aa: CAWKPGLANTGELFF
clone_size: once; v_call: TRBV19; j_call: TRBJ2-7; d_call: TRBD1; cdr3_nt: TGTGCCAGTAGTACAGGGACAGGGCCCTACGAGCAGTACTTC; cdr3_aa: CASSTGTGPYEQYF
clone_size: once; v_call: TRBV4-2; j_call: TRBJ1-2; d_call: .; cdr3_nt: TGTGCCAGCAGCCAAGAAGGACCGTTAGAACAGGGCACGTATGGCTACACCTTC; cdr3_aa: CASSQEGPLEQGTYGYTF
clone_size: .; v_call: TRBV30; j_call: TRBJ1-5; d_call: TRBD1; cdr3_nt: TGTGCCTGGAGTGGGACAGGGGGCCCGAATCAGCCCCAGCATTTT; cdr3_aa: CAWSGTGGPNQPQHF
clone_size: .; v_call: TRBV6-5; j_call: TRBJ2-1; d_call: TRBD2; cdr3_nt: TGTGCCAGCAGGGGTACCGGGACTAGGGGCAATGAGCAGTTCTTC; cdr3_aa: CASRGTGTRGNEQFF
clone_size: .; v_call: TRBV15; j_call: TRBJ2-1; d_call: .; cdr3_nt: TGTGCCACCAGCAGAGCTCCCGGGGGTGAGCAGTTCTTC; cdr3_aa: CATSRAPGGEQFF
clone_size: .; v_call: TRBV15; j_call: TRBJ1-5; d_call: .; cdr3_nt: TGTGCCACCAGCAGAGATCTCATAGAGCCCCAGCATTTT; cdr3_aa: CATSRDLIEPQHF
clone_size: .; v_call: TRBV3-1/TRBV3-2; j_call: TRBJ2-7; d_call: .; cdr3_nt: TGTGCCAGCAGCCAAAGCTACATCGTGGAGGAGCAGTACTTC; cdr3_aa: CASSQSYIVEEQYF
clone_size: .; v_call: TRBV20-1; j_call: TRBJ1-1; d_call: .; cdr3_nt: TGCAGTGCTAGTGTCAGGTTGAACACTGAAGCTTTCTTT; cdr3_aa: CSASVRLNTEAFF
clone_size: .; v_call: TRBV5-6; j_call: TRBJ1-2; d_call: TRBD1; cdr3_nt: TGTGCCAGCAGCCCGCGGGACAGATATAACTATGGCTACACCTTC; cdr3_aa: CASSPRDRYNYGYTF
clone_size: .; v_call: TRBV2; j_call: TRBJ2-6; d_call: TRBD1; cdr3_nt: TGTGCCAGCAGACTAGGGGGCGCGGCTGGGGCCAACGTCCTGACTTTC; cdr3_aa: CASRLGGAAGANVLTF
clone_size: .; v_call: TRBV7-9; j_call: TRBJ1-1; d_call: TRBD1; cdr3_nt: TGTGCCAGCGGCCATTCATTGGGGACAGGCGACACTGAAGCTTTCTTT; cdr3_aa: CASGHSLGTGDTEAFF
clone_size: .; v_call: TRBV5-1; j_call: TRBJ2-1; d_call: .; cdr3_nt: TGCGCCAGCAGCTTGGAAATAGCCTCGCATGAGCAGTTCTTC; cdr3_aa: CASSLEIASHEQFF
clone_size: once; v_call: TRBV11-2; j_call: TRBJ2-1; d_call: TRBD2; cdr3_nt: TGTGCCAGCAGCTTAGAAGCGGGGGGATGGAATGAGCAGTTCTTC; cdr3_aa: CASSLEAGGWNEQFF
clone_size: .; v_call: TRBV11-2; j_call: TRBJ1-2; d_call: TRBD1; cdr3_nt: TGTGCCAGCAGCTTAGGGACAGGATCTACCGGCTACACCTTC; cdr3_aa: CASSLGTGSTGYTF
clone_size: .; v_call: TRBV7-7; j_call: TRBJ2-5; d_call: TRBD2; cdr3_nt: TGTGCCAGCAGTTTGCTAGCGGGGGGCCAGGGAGAGACCCAGTACTTC; cdr3_aa: CASSLLAGGQGETQYF
clone_size: once; v_call: TRBV2; j_call: TRBJ1-6; d_call: TRBD1; cdr3_nt: TGTGCCAGCCTGGTGGAAGGACAGGGCAGTTCACCCCTCCACTTT; cdr3_aa: CASLVEGQGSSPLHF
clone_size: .; v_call: TRBV30; j_call: TRBJ2-3; d_call: .; cdr3_nt: TGTGCCTGGAGTGAAACCTGGGGGCATGATACGCAGTATTTT; cdr3_aa: CAWSETWGHDTQYF
clone_size: .; v_call: TRBV6-6; j_call: TRBJ2-7; d_call: .; cdr3_nt: TGTGCCAGCAGCTCGCTATCCTACGAGCAGTACTTC; cdr3_aa: CASSSLSYEQYF
clone_size: .; v_call: TRBV6-5; j_call: TRBJ1-4; d_call: TRBD1; cdr3_nt: TGTGCCAGCAGAGCCGGGACAGGGTTTGAAAAACTGTTTTTT; cdr3_aa: CASRAGTGFEKLFF
clone_size: .; v_call: TRBV6-5; j_call: TRBJ2-1; d_call: TRBD1; cdr3_nt: TGTGCCAGCAGTTACAAGGAGACAGGGGACAATGAGCAGTTCTTC; cdr3_aa: CASSYKETGDNEQFF
clone_size: .; v_call: TRBV4-1; j_call: TRBJ2-7; d_call: TRBD1; cdr3_nt: TGCGCCAGCAGCCAATCCCTGCCGGGACAGCCTTACGAGCAGTACTTC; cdr3_aa: CASSQSLPGQPYEQYF
clone_size: .; v_call: TRBV7-6; j_call: TRBJ2-2; d_call: TRBD2; cdr3_nt: TGTGCCAGCAGCGCTAGCGGGGGAGTGTACACCGGGGAGCTGTTTTTT; cdr3_aa: CASSASGGVYTGELFF
clone_size: once; v_call: TRBV5-5; j_call: TRBJ2-3; d_call: .; cdr3_nt: TGTGCCAGCAGCCCATCCCCGGGGACTAGCACAGATACGCAGTATTTT; cdr3_aa: CASSPSPGTSTDTQYF
clone_size: .; v_call: TRBV24-1; j_call: TRBJ1-2; d_call: .; cdr3_nt: TGTGCCACCAGTGATTCACGAGGAAGCGGCTATGGCTACACCTTC; cdr3_aa: CATSDSRGSGYGYTF
clone_size: .; v_call: TRBV6-1; j_call: TRBJ2-7; d_call: .; cdr3_nt: TGTGCCAGCAGTGAAGCCGCGTACAGGGAGCAGTACTTC; cdr3_aa: CASSEAAYREQYF
clone_size: .; v_call: TRBV6-5; j_call: TRBJ1-1; d_call: .; cdr3_nt: TGTGCCAGCAGTTACCAGGCGACAGTGAACACTGAAGCTTTCTTT; cdr3_aa: CASSYQATVNTEAFF
clone_size: .; v_call: TRBV7-8; j_call: TRBJ1-1; d_call: .; cdr3_nt: TGTGCCAGCAGCTTAGAGACAGCTAACACTGAAGCTTTCTTT; cdr3_aa: CASSLETANTEAFF
clone_size: .; v_call: TRBV5-6; j_call: TRBJ2-3; d_call: .; cdr3_nt: TGTGCCAGCAGCTTCCGGACTGGGGTCACAGATACGCAGTATTTT; cdr3_aa: CASSFRTGVTDTQYF
clone_size: .; v_call: TRBV3-1/TRBV3-2; j_call: TRBJ2-1; d_call: TRBD1; cdr3_nt: TGTGCCAGCAGCCGGGACAGGTACAATGAGCAGTTCTTC; cdr3_aa: CASSRDRYNEQFF
clone_size: few; v_call: TRBV2; j_call: TRBJ2-5; d_call: .; cdr3_nt: TGTGCCAGCAGTTACGTTAGGGGCCTAGGGGAGACCCAGTACTTC; cdr3_aa: CASSYVRGLGETQYF
clone_size: .; v_call: TRBV15; j_call: TRBJ1-3; d_call: TRBD1; cdr3_nt: TGTGCCACCAGCAAGACAGGGGCGTCTGGAAACACCATATATTTT; cdr3_aa: CATSKTGASGNTIYF
clone_size: .; v_call: TRBV6-5; j_call: TRBJ1-4; d_call: TRBD1; cdr3_nt: TGTGCCAGCAGTCTGCAGGGGGCTAATGAAAAACTGTTTTTT; cdr3_aa: CASSLQGANEKLFF